Each of the 23 T cell receptor beta chains below was sequenced from the same sample in a study of T cells in localized non-small cell lung cancer. Using immunoSEQ multiplex PCR, the repertoire was profiled, and TCRdb retains in-frame clones only, with some absent. The data hold about 33,000 clones, with about 90% observed a single time. Sequencing was performed on PBMCs, taken before any cancer treatment. These receptors were obtained from a man between 40 and 75 years old with stage II lung adenocarcinoma.

V and J are TRBV13 and TRBJ1-2; TRBD1 aligns across 10 bases. CDR3 length equals 14 residues. The germline V gene has CDR1 PRHDT and CDR2 FYEKMQ (reference sequence). V trimming: 3 bases; J trimming: 7 bases; junction bases outside the gene matches: 5. The CDR3 is CASSFSTGGGGYTF. CDR3 in DNA: TGTGCCAGCAGCTTCTCGACAGGGGGCGGTGGCTACACCTTC. The full variable domain, its missing parts supplied by reference TRBV13 and TRBJ1-2, is AAGVIQSPRHLIKEKRETATLKCYPIPRHDTVYWYQQGPGQDPQFLISFYEKMQSDKGSIPDRFSAQQFSDYHSELNMSSLELGDSALYFCASSFSTGGGGYTFGSGTRLTVV.

The chain recombines TRBV28 with TRBJ2-1, with TRBD2 as a possible D gene (6 bases). The CDR3 consists of 18 residues. V lost 6 bases, J lost 1 base, and 22 bases lay in between. CDR1 is MDHEN, CDR2 SYDVKM, per germline. CDR3 in DNA: TGTGCCAGCAGCGGGAGTGTGTACGGGAGATCTTCCTACAATGAGCAGTTCTTC. Its protein product is CASSGSVYGRSSYNEQFF. The whole variable domain, filled in from reference TRBV28 and TRBJ2-1, reads DVKVTQSSRYLVKRTGEKVFLECVQDMDHENMFWYRQDPGLGLRLIYFSYDVKMKEKGDIPEGYSVSREKKERFSLILESASTNQTSMYLCASSGSVYGRSSYNEQFFGPGTRLTVL.

The genes are TRBV6-1 and TRBJ1-5; D uncertain. Germline assignment: CDR1 MNHNS and CDR2 SASEGT. CDR3 length: 11 residues. With 3 bases removed from V and 7 bases from J, the gap between germline ends came to 4 bases. The CDR3 is CASSDSQPQHF. In DNA form, the CDR3 reads TGTGCCAGCAGTGATTCCCAGCCCCAGCATTTT.

The rearrangement joins TRBV7-9 to TRBJ2-1, with D possibly TRBD2 on 6 matching bases. This CDR3 is built from 16 residues. Germline CDR1 and CDR2: SEHNR and FQNEAQ (reference sequence). V dropped 7 bases and J dropped 4 bases, with 20 bases sitting between them. In DNA form, the CDR3 reads TGTGCCAGCACGCCCTCGGAGGGTTCTACTTACAATGAGCAGTTCTTC. This translates into CASTPSEGSTYNEQFF.

This clone has only one observation. The gene calls are TRBV7-2 and TRBJ1-5; 7 nucleotides line up with TRBD1. The CDR3 runs 13 residues. Germline loops: CDR1 SGHTA, CDR2 FQGNSA. V lost 7 bases, J lost 4 bases, and 4 bases stayed unmatched. For the CDR3, the DNA is TGTGCCAGCACCTTGGGACAGAATCAGCCCCAGCATTTT. It yields the protein CASTLGQNQPQHF. Full variable domain (rest looked up from reference TRBV7-2 and TRBJ1-5): GAGVSQSPSNKVTEKGKDVELRCDPISGHTALYWYRQSLGQGLEFLIYFQGNSAPDKSGLPSDRFSAERTGGSVSTLTIQRTQQEDSAVYLCASTLGQNQPQHFGDGTRLSIL.

This chain uses TRBV28 with TRBJ1-2, with TRBD1 as a possible D gene (6 bases). Trimming cost V 1 base and J 6 bases, with 12 bases left between them. There are 14 residues in the CDR3. The germline V gene encodes CDR1 MDHEN and CDR2 SYDVKM. The CDR3 DNA reads as TGTGCCAGCAGTTTATCGGGGGGCGTCGATGGCTACACCTTC. Translating it yields CASSLSGGVDGYTF.

The genes are TRBV28 and TRBJ2-6; D may match TRBD1 or TRBD2 (5 bases each). Germline CDR1 MDHEN, CDR2 SYDVKM. This CDR3 region has 16 residues. V gave up 9 bases and J gave up 0 bases, with 15 bases separating them. CDR3 residues: CASKRAGTSGANVLTF. CDR3 nucleotides: TGTGCCAGTAAGAGGGCAGGGACCTCTGGGGCCAACGTCCTGACTTTC.

The chain couples TRBV29-1 to TRBJ2-1; D is uncertain. Germline V CDR1 and CDR2: SQVTM, ANQGSEA. This CDR3 has 14 amino acids. Trimming pared 4 bases from V and 3 bases from J, leaving 13 bases between. CDR3 sequence: CSVVGRLHYNEQFF. In DNA, the CDR3 is TGCAGCGTTGTAGGACGGTTACACTACAATGAGCAGTTCTTC.

The rearrangement uses TRBV2 and TRBJ2-7; tentatively, D is TRBD1 (6 bases). The CDR3 totals 11 residues. Germline-derived CDR1 and CDR2 are SNHLY and FYNNEI. V gave up 8 bases and J gave up 6 bases, with 11 bases separating them. In nucleotides, the CDR3 is TGTGCCAGCTGCTCAGGGGTCGAGCAGTACTTC. Its translation is CASCSGVEQYF.

The chain couples TRBV28 to TRBJ2-7; TRBD2 might be the D (6 bases). This CDR3 comprises 15 residues. Per germline, CDR1 MDHEN and CDR2 SYDVKM. V was shortened by 6 bases and J by 2 bases, with 17 bases between the two germline ends. The CDR3: CASSQTIPGAYEQYF. The CDR3 DNA is TGTGCCAGCAGCCAAACTATCCCGGGAGCCTACGAGCAGTACTTC.

J is TRBJ2-3 and V is TRBV5-4; D is possibly TRBD1 or TRBD2 (5 bases each). Per the germline V gene, CDR1 is SGHNT and CDR2 is YYREEE (reference sequence). Trimming shortened V by 4 bases and J by 1 base, and 10 bases separated the two germline ends. The CDR3 is made up of 14 amino acids. This chain's CDR3 is CASSGVGGTDTQYF. CDR3 nucleotides: TGTGCCAGCAGCGGGGTGGGGGGCACAGATACGCAGTATTTT. The variable domain in full, completed from reference TRBV5-4 and TRBJ2-3, reads ETGVTQSPTHLIKTRGQQVTLRCSSQSGHNTVSWYQQALGQGPQFIFQYYREEENGRGNFPPRFSGLQFPNYSSELNVNALELDDSALYLCASSGVGGTDTQYFGPGTRLTVL.

CDR3 coding DNA: TGTGCCAGCAGCTTGCTAGCGGGAGTCCAAGAGACCCAGTACTTC. It codes for CASSLLAGVQETQYF. This rearrangement joins TRBV5-5 to TRBJ2-5; 10 bases fit TRBD2. Germline trimming cut 1 base from V and 1 base from J; bases unmatched to any gene: 1. The CDR3 is made up of 15 amino acids. CDR1 and CDR2 from the germline V gene are SGHKS and YYEKEE (reference sequence).

This chain connects TRBV29-1 to TRBJ2-7, with 13 bases lining up with TRBD2. The CDR3 runs to 13 residues. Germline V gene data show CDR1 as SQVTM and CDR2 as ANQGSEA. V gave up 7 bases and J gave up 6 bases; unmatched junction bases: 6. DNA of the CDR3: TGCAGCGCCGCTCGACTAGCGGGGGGCGAGCAGTACTTC. Protein product: CSAARLAGGEQYF.

The J gene is TRBJ1-2, the V gene TRBV10-3, with TRBD1 identical over 8 bases. CDR3 length equals 14 residues. Trimming at V came to 6 bases and at J to 6 bases, leaving 9 bases not matched to a gene. The V gene's germline CDR1 is ENHRY and CDR2 SYGVKD. Written as DNA, the CDR3 is TGTGCCATCAGCGTACAGGGGGGGTTCGATGGCTACACCTTC. Amino acids: CAISVQGGFDGYTF.

The chain has TRBV9 and TRBJ2-5; D is unclear. Per germline, CDR1 SGDLS and CDR2 YYNGEE. Trimming cost V 0 bases and J 4 bases, with 13 bases left between them. This CDR3 has 15 residues. The CDR3 protein is CASSVGEYLGETQYF. CDR3 nucleotides: TGTGCCAGCAGCGTAGGGGAATACCTGGGAGAGACCCAGTACTTC. The complete variable domain, with remaining parts taken from reference TRBV9 and TRBJ2-5, reads DSGVTQTPKHLITATGQRVTLRCSPRSGDLSVYWYQQSLDQGLQFLIQYYNGEERAKGNILERFSAQQFPDLHSELNLSSLELGDSALYFCASSVGEYLGETQYFGPGTRLLVL.

The rearrangement links TRBV18 to TRBJ1-4; D ambiguous. The V end was cut by 1 base, the J end by 3 bases, with 12 bases between. Looked up from germline, CDR1 is KGHSH and CDR2 is LQKENI. CDR3 size: 16 residues. The CDR3 DNA reads TGTGCCAGCTCACCACAGAGACGGATCTCTAATGAAAAACTGTTTTTT. It yields the protein CASSPQRRISNEKLFF.

The chain links TRBV21-1 to TRBJ2-1; no DNA check was done on the table's D call, TRBD2. TRBV21-1 is described as a pseudogene. This CDR3 has 17 residues. The chain's CDR3 is CASSKGQRFLCYNEQFF. The CDR3 nucleotides read TGTGCCAGCAGCAAAGGTCAGCGGTTCCTCTGCTACAATGAGCAGTTCTTC.

The gene calls are TRBV21-1 and TRBJ2-2; the table's D call of TRBD2 was not tested on the DNA. TRBV21-1 is a documented pseudogene. There are 14 residues in the CDR3. CDR3 protein: CASSSDGTTGELFF. The CDR3 DNA is TGTGCCAGCAGCTCAGACGGGACTACCGGGGAGCTGTTTTTT.

In its sample, this clone was seen a few times. The chain couples TRBV5-1 to TRBJ2-2; 7 bases map to TRBD1. Germline V gene sequence: CDR1 SGHRS, CDR2 YFSETQ. The CDR3 length is 14 residues. Trimming cost V 4 bases and J 7 bases; bases outside gene matches: 7. In nucleotides, the CDR3 is TGCGCCAGCAGCCTTCGCCAGGGGGTCGGGGAGCTGTTTTTT. The encoded protein is CASSLRQGVGELFF.

V usage is TRBV11-2 and J usage is TRBJ1-2; D not resolved. The CDR3 spans 12 residues. Between the trimmed V and J ends, which lost 4 bases and 8 bases, there was a span of 11 bases. The V gene's germline CDR1 is SGHAT and CDR2 FQNNGV. The CDR3: CASSSELGGYTF. CDR3 nucleotides: TGTGCCAGCAGCTCAGAATTAGGGGGCTACACCTTC.

The rearrangement joins TRBV7-7 to TRBJ2-1, with 16 bases lining up with TRBD2. The CDR3 is 17 residues long. V was clipped by 5 bases and J by 2 bases; unmatched bases: 3. CDR1 and CDR2 from the germline V gene are SSHAT and FNYEAQ (reference sequence). DNA for the CDR3: TGTGCCAGCAGCCCTGGGACTAGCGGGAGGGCCTACAATGAGCAGTTCTTC. Amino acids: CASSPGTSGRAYNEQFF.

This clone was picked up a small number of times. The rearrangement links TRBV10-1 to TRBJ2-5, with 8 bases fitting TRBD1. The length of the CDR3 is 14 residues. Germline CDR1 reads WNHNN; CDR2 reads SYGVQD (reference sequence). The V and J ends lost 4 bases and 7 bases, in that order; junction bases with no gene match: 8. CDR3 residues: CASSVDRVEGTQYF. The CDR3 coding sequence is TGCGCCAGCAGTGTGGACAGGGTCGAAGGGACCCAGTACTTC.

The V and J genes are TRBV6-5 and TRBJ1-2, with TRBD1 as a possible D gene (5 bases). Germline V CDR1 and CDR2: MNHEY, SVGAGI. This CDR3 has 13 residues. The ends were cut back, 6 bases at V and 8 bases at J, with 16 bases in the middle. CDR3 bases: TGTGCCAGCAGCCCGGGACCCAGGAGGGGCTACACCTTC. This gives the protein CASSPGPRRGYTF.